The T cell receptor (beta chain) under discussion was sequenced for a study of shared clonotypes between healthy human individuals. The table came from immunoSEQ multiplex PCR; TCRdb's copy has only in-frame clones and leaves some out. The top ten hold around 1.7% of the sample, which has around 1.9 million clones, over 85% seen once. Trimming took 3 bases from V and 6 from J; bases not matched to a gene: 5. The CDR3 covers 14 residues. Germline CDR1 MGHDK, CDR2 SYGVNS. The naive CD8 subset, CD45RO-negative cells positively selected for CCR7, excluded terminally differentiated effector memory CD45RA+ cells.

The chain joins TRBV25-1 to TRBJ2-1; 7 nucleotides line up with TRBD2. The source of this sequence is a man younger than 35 in good health. Some clones in this sample may be carry-over from other donors' samples. The sequencing sample was made of naive CD8+ T cells from PBMCs. The CDR3 sequence is CASSERELANEQFF. As DNA, the CDR3 is TGTGCCAGCAGTGAGCGGGAGTTAGCCAATGAGCAGTTCTTC. Together with reference TRBV25-1 and TRBJ2-1, the CDR3 gives the full variable domain: EADIYQTPRYLVIGTGKKITLECSQTMGHDKMYWYQQDPGMELHLIHYSYGVNSTEKGDLSSESTVSRIRTEHFPLTLESARPSHTSQYLCASSERELANEQFFGPGTRLTVL.